Listed below are T cell receptor beta chains from one sample, sequenced in a study of regulatory and conventional T cells in RAG deficiency. Only in-frame clones appear in the TCRdb table, and some are missing; sequencing was by immunoSEQ multiplex PCR. The sample shows roughly 29,000 clones, around 96% of them seen only once. This sample was shared with a second study, whose subject was regulatory T cells.

Material for sequencing was CD25- CD4+ T cells sorted from blood. The receptor source for this set is a human donor in good health. Both conserved end residues are trimmed from each CDR3. The order of the fields is CDR3 protein, clone size, V gene. The size of a clone is reported for some rows only, either as once, few or many, or as a class for expanded clones.

ASNYRGTSTQETQY NA TRBV6-5
ASSLRGQSAPGELF NA TRBV5-1
ASSLLQGDNEKLF NA TRBV5-1
AISEGDGTYGNSPLH few TRBV10-3
ASSVETGEDTGELF NA TRBV9
ASSPDRGGTEAF NA TRBV5-4
ASSKITGGRIDTQY NA TRBV7-8
ASSVLAGADTQY NA TRBV6-4
ASSLALTGGGYT NA TRBV7-6
ASSEYRKTEAF once TRBV25-1
ASSPRGSSYNEQF once TRBV6-6
ASSPHGQGILNTEAF NA TRBV19
ASSLGGAQH once TRBV19
ASSLGAGKTEAF NA TRBV7-9
ASSPVPGARSPLH NA TRBV5-1
ASSLSSPSGTGELF NA TRBV18
ASSPPYRDPSEKLF NA TRBV4-1
ASSETRNYGYT NA TRBV2
ATRAESYNEQF NA TRBV15
ASSRGDRGDGYT once TRBV5-1
ASSPSGLAHNEQF NA TRBV7-3
ASSEWGQVYSNQPQH NA TRBV6-1
ASSEAGGLAGELF NA TRBV6-1
ASSEATGSYGYT NA TRBV25-1
ASSRPGDTQPQH once TRBV5-5
ASSMGQGTTIY NA TRBV7-3
ASSLGDRVYEQY NA TRBV28
ASSIETARGGYT once TRBV19
ASSESPRGPTYEQY NA TRBV10-1
ASSVRGSGNTIY NA TRBV11-2
ASRGTGTGELF NA TRBV11-3
ATSPGTNFMNTEAF NA TRBV19
ASSDDRGRRRETQY NA TRBV7-9
ASSLVLGRAF NA TRBV5-6
ASSGMALAGVQDTQY NA TRBV9
ASSPGVQETQY NA TRBV7-7
ASSINRGIYEQY NA TRBV7-9
ASSHSVVRENTEAF NA TRBV7-9
ATSRDRSEAANTEAF once TRBV15
SGKGQTNTEAF once TRBV29-1
ASKLAANNEQF NA TRBV7-9
AISESGQVMNTEAF few TRBV10-3
ASSLAGQGSTGELF NA TRBV5-1
ASSLGGSNGYT NA TRBV5-6
ASSLGRGGIGNEQF once TRBV5-1
ASSPAGASEQY NA TRBV7-6
ASSYAVNTEAF NA TRBV6-5
ASSFPGLAGVTGELF NA TRBV27
ASSYAPGGRYTEAF NA TRBV6-5
ASSPIAGPGNEQY NA TRBV11-2
ASTPVDRGEVQPQH once TRBV19
ASSLSRGQGLNTEAF once TRBV13
ASSIGRQGLVMVYGYT NA TRBV19
ASSNRGGGKTQY NA TRBV6-6
ASSPTREVVMDGYT NA TRBV4-1
ASSAEAIMNTEAF NA TRBV2
ASSVGAGGRTTQY NA TRBV25-1